These 30 T cell receptor beta chains share one sample of origin, sequenced in a study of chemoradiotherapy in HPV16-positive cancers. The table came from immunoSEQ multiplex PCR; TCRdb's copy has only in-frame clones and leaves some out. The table includes approximately 2,800 clones, more than 80% detected once. Sequenced here: tumor tissue, sampled from a patient who underwent chemoradiotherapy. These TCRs come from a human donor with HPV-associated anogenital cancer.

This clone was picked up one time. The chain couples TRBV15 to TRBJ2-5, with D perhaps matching TRBD2 (6 bases). This CDR3 is built from 15 residues. In germline, CDR1 is LNHNV, CDR2 YYDKDF (reference sequence). V was cut by 2 bases and J by 7 bases, with 17 bases left in between. The CDR3 reads CATSRPGGLGGTQYF. The DNA for the CDR3 is TGTGCCACCAGCAGACCCGGGGGTTTGGGCGGGACCCAGTACTTC.

The gene calls are TRBV6-5 and TRBJ2-2; perhaps D is TRBD1 or TRBD2 (7 bases each). Germline V gives CDR1 MNHEY, CDR2 SVGAGI. This CDR3 comprises 15 residues. The V gene lost 5 bases and the J gene lost 6 bases, with 16 bases spanning the gap. CDR3 DNA: TGTGCCAGCAGTAGACTAGCAGGGGGGGCCGGGGAGCTGTTTTTT. Residues: CASSRLAGGAGELFF.

V and J are TRBV19 and TRBJ2-1; D is perhaps TRBD2 (7 bases). The V and J ends lost 9 bases and 7 bases respectively, with 19 bases between them. Germline loops: CDR1 LNHDA, CDR2 SQIVND (reference sequence). The CDR3 totals 14 residues. CDR3 in amino acids: CASRGRGGGNEQFF. The CDR3 DNA reads TGTGCCAGCAGGGGCAGGGGAGGGGGGAATGAGCAGTTCTTC.

V gene TRBV7-9 combines with J gene TRBJ1-3; unclear D gene. The CDR3 runs 15 residues. Germline V lookup: CDR1 SEHNR, CDR2 FQNEAQ (reference sequence). V was cut by 3 bases and J by 2 bases, with 11 bases left in between. The CDR3 nucleotides are TGTGCCAGCAGCTTTTTGGCGGTAACTGGAAACACCATATATTTT. This translates into CASSFLAVTGNTIYF.

J is TRBJ2-5 and V is TRBV5-1; 9 bases are shared with TRBD1. Germline V gene lookup returns CDR1 SGHRS and CDR2 YFSETQ. V gave up 4 bases and J gave up 2 bases; unmatched junction bases: 3. The CDR3 has 14 amino acids. Here the CDR3 DNA reads TGCGCCAGCAGCGAGGGGACAGGGCAAGAGACCCAGTACTTC. Encoded protein: CASSEGTGQETQYF.

The table lists this clone with a count of one. The chain is built from TRBV29-1 and TRBJ2-1; D tentatively fits TRBD1 or TRBD2 (6 bases each). Germline V lookup: CDR1 SQVTM, CDR2 ANQGSEA. Trimming stripped 7 bases from V and 4 bases from J, with 11 bases between. CDR3 length: 12 amino acids. In DNA form, the CDR3 reads TGCAGCGCCGGGGGCAAGTACAATGAGCAGTTCTTC. Amino acid sequence: CSAGGKYNEQFF.

The chain couples TRBV9 to TRBJ2-1; TRBD2 might be the D (5 bases). The CDR3 consists of 12 residues. The V end lost 0 bases, the J end lost 8 bases, and 6 bases lay between the germline ends. Germline V gives CDR1 SGDLS, CDR2 YYNGEE. Here the CDR3 DNA reads TGTGCCAGCAGCGTAGACGGGGATGAGCAGTTCTTC. As protein: CASSVDGDEQFF.

J is TRBJ1-1 and V is TRBV19; tentatively, D is TRBD1 (5 bases). The CDR3 runs 15 residues. The ends were cut back, 1 base at V and 1 base at J, with 10 bases in the middle. CDR1 and CDR2 (germline): LNHDA, SQIVND (reference sequence). DNA for the CDR3: TGTGCCAGTAGTATAGTTGGGGGTTCGAACACTGAAGCTTTCTTT. Its translation is CASSIVGGSNTEAFF.

This clone was found once. This chain connects TRBV5-1 to TRBJ2-1; either TRBD1 or TRBD2 may supply D (6 bases each). Germline-derived CDR1 and CDR2 are SGHRS and YFSETQ. The CDR3 is 15 residues long. The V end was cut by 6 bases, the J end by 0 bases, with 13 bases between. DNA of the CDR3: TGCGCCAGCACTCCGAGGGGGGACTCCTACAATGAGCAGTTCTTC. It is translated as CASTPRGDSYNEQFF.

This chain's CDR3 is CASSLDPSTDTQYF. The CDR3, as DNA: TGTGCCAGCAGTCTGGATCCCTCCACAGATACGCAGTATTTT. The chain is built from TRBV6-5 and TRBJ2-3; D is uncertain. The ends were cut back, 5 bases at V and 2 bases at J, with 11 bases in the middle. The CDR3 loop spans 14 amino acids. Germline CDR1 and CDR2: MNHEY and SVGAGI.

The chain joins TRBV5-1 to TRBJ2-7; the match to TRBD2 covers 12 bases. Germline CDR1 SGHRS, CDR2 YFSETQ. The CDR3 consists of 17 residues. The trim removed 4 bases at V and 5 bases at J, leaving 13 bases unmatched. CDR3 bases: TGCGCCAGCAGCACCCGGACAGGACTAGCGGGAATGGACGAGCAGTACTTC. Protein product: CASSTRTGLAGMDEQYF.

This chain connects TRBV18 to TRBJ2-1, with D uncertain. The CDR3 is 16 amino acids. Between the trimmed V and J ends, which lost 2 bases and 5 bases, there was a span of 16 bases. CDR1 is KGHSH, CDR2 LQKENI, per germline. DNA of the CDR3: TGTGCCAGCTCACCAGGGCTCGCGAGAGTGGACAATGAGCAGTTCTTC. This gives the protein CASSPGLARVDNEQFF.

The gene calls are TRBV6-5 and TRBJ1-4; 8 bases match TRBD1. CDR1 is MNHEY, CDR2 SVGAGI, per germline. This CDR3 comprises 14 residues. Trimming cost V 4 bases and J 10 bases; bases outside gene matches: 8. The CDR3 DNA follows: TGTGCCAGCAGTTCCCGGACAGGGAACGGAAAACTGTTTTTT. It encodes CASSSRTGNGKLFF.

The J gene is TRBJ2-2, the V gene TRBV5-1; no clear D. The germline gives CDR1 SGHRS, CDR2 YFSETQ. There are 13 residues in the CDR3. The V and J ends lost 5 bases and 10 bases respectively, with 15 bases between them. The CDR3 DNA is TGCGCCAGCAGTGAATCTGGCGCCGAGGAGCTGTTTTTT. Residues: CASSESGAEELFF.

The chain uses TRBV6-5 and TRBJ1-5, with 7 bases aligning to TRBD1. The CDR3 extends over 15 amino acids. In germline, CDR1 is MNHEY, CDR2 SVGAGI. J gave up 5 bases and V 2 bases, and 6 bases lay outside the gene matches. The CDR3: CASSYRRGRDQPQHF. As DNA, the CDR3 is TGTGCCAGCAGTTACAGGAGGGGGCGAGATCAGCCCCAGCATTTT.

The chain employs TRBV5-1 and TRBJ2-7, with D unclear. Germline CDR1 is SGHRS and CDR2 is YFSETQ. Trimming removed 4 bases at V and 0 bases at J, with 5 bases between. The CDR3 is 12 amino acids. The CDR3 coding sequence is TGCGCCAGCAGCCTCAGCTCCTACGAGCAGTACTTC. Protein product: CASSLSSYEQYF.

The gene calls are TRBV19 and TRBJ1-2, with 11 bases that match TRBD1. V lost 4 bases to trimming and J lost 5 bases; unmatched junction nucleotides: 6. Germline V gene lookup returns CDR1 LNHDA and CDR2 SQIVND (reference sequence). This CDR3 has 15 amino acids. In nucleotides, the CDR3 is TGTGCCAGTAGTACCGGACAGGGGGCTAGATATGGCTACACCTTC. Translation: CASSTGQGARYGYTF.

CDR3 loop: CASSFSIGGTGKKIYGYTF. Written as DNA, the CDR3 is TGTGCCAGCAGCTTTTCTATTGGGGGGACAGGGAAAAAAATTTATGGCTACACCTTC. The chain employs TRBV5-6 and TRBJ1-2; the match to TRBD1 covers 9 bases. V shed 2 bases, J shed 5 bases, and the junction held 19 bases outside the gene matches. This CDR3 comprises 19 residues. Per the germline V gene, CDR1 is SGHDT and CDR2 is YYEEEE.

V is TRBV7-2 and J is TRBJ2-7; a weak D match, TRBD1 (6 bases). The CDR3 has 13 residues. Trimming removed 1 base at V and 10 bases at J, with 14 bases between. Germline V gives CDR1 SGHTA, CDR2 FQGNSA. The CDR3 DNA is TGTGCCAGCAGCTTAGGGGACACCCTCCCTCAGTACTTC. It specifies CASSLGDTLPQYF.

The V gene is TRBV5-1, the J gene TRBJ2-2; the D gene is possibly TRBD2 (6 bases). The CDR3 sequence is 16 residues long. Germline lookup yields CDR1 SGHRS and CDR2 YFSETQ. V was cut by 4 bases and J by 6 bases, with 19 bases left in between. CDR3 region: CASSVDGGPSAGELFF. The CDR3 DNA follows: TGCGCCAGCAGCGTTGACGGGGGACCCTCTGCCGGGGAGCTGTTTTTT.

This chain connects TRBV7-9 to TRBJ2-5; D may be TRBD2 (5 bases). The CDR3 covers 14 residues. Germline assignment: CDR1 SEHNR and CDR2 FQNEAQ (reference sequence). V was shortened by 5 bases and J by 2 bases, with 12 bases between the two germline ends. The DNA for the CDR3 is TGTGCCAGCAGCCAAGGCACGGGACAAGAGACCCAGTACTTC. It yields the protein CASSQGTGQETQYF.

Concerning this clone: This CDR3 is also generated by other DNA sequences in the sample. V is TRBV29-1 and J is TRBJ2-1; D perhaps matches TRBD2 (5 bases). This CDR3 spans 13 amino acids. Germline CDR1 reads SQVTM; CDR2 reads ANQGSEA. Trimming took off 7 bases at V and 9 bases at J, with 19 bases between the two ends. CDR3 bases: TGCAGCGGGTCTCTAGGACTTGAGCGTGAGCAGTTCTTC. It specifies CSGSLGLEREQFF.

This chain uses TRBV7-9 with TRBJ1-6; D may be TRBD1 (5 bases). This CDR3 region has 14 residues. Germline CDR1 SEHNR, CDR2 FQNEAQ (reference sequence). V was trimmed by 1 base and J by 8 bases, leaving 9 bases between them. Here the CDR3 reads CASSLGGPHSPLHF. CDR3 coding DNA: TGTGCCAGCAGCTTAGGGGGACCGCATTCACCCCTCCACTTT. The full variable domain, its missing parts supplied by reference TRBV7-9 and TRBJ1-6, is DTGVSQNPRHKITKRGQNVTFRCDPISEHNRLYWYRQTLGQGPEFLTYFQNEAQLEKSRLLSDRFSAERPKGSFSTLEIQRTEQGDSAMYLCASSLGGPHSPLHFGNGTRLTVT.

DNA of the CDR3: TGCAGCGTTGCGGACAGGGGGTCATCCTACGAGCAGTACTTC. This gives the protein CSVADRGSSYEQYF. V is TRBV29-1 and J is TRBJ2-7; 10 nucleotides match TRBD1. The CDR3 runs 14 residues. With 4 bases clipped from V and 1 base from J, the junction kept 4 bases outside the gene matches. The germline V gene has CDR1 SQVTM and CDR2 ANQGSEA.

The chain recombines TRBV29-1 with TRBJ2-7; D is perhaps TRBD2 (5 bases). This CDR3 is built from 12 residues. The germline CDR1 and CDR2 sequences are SQVTM and ANQGSEA. The V gene lost 4 bases and the J gene lost 1 base, with 8 bases spanning the gap. CDR3 region: CSVVEGSYEQYF. Written as DNA, the CDR3 is TGCAGCGTTGTCGAGGGTTCCTACGAGCAGTACTTC.

The chain has TRBV4-2 and TRBJ1-1, with a weak D call TRBD1 (6 bases). V was cut by 4 bases and J by 3 bases, with 9 bases left in between. The germline V gene encodes CDR1 LGHNA and CDR2 YNFKEQ. The CDR3 consists of 13 residues. This CDR3 is CASSRRQDTEAFF. CDR3 bases: TGTGCCAGCAGCCGCCGACAGGACACTGAAGCTTTCTTT.

The chain employs TRBV5-6 and TRBJ2-1; perhaps D is TRBD1 or TRBD2 (5 bases each). CDR3 size: 16 residues. The V gene lost 4 bases and the J gene lost 6 bases, with 20 bases spanning the gap. The germline gives CDR1 SGHDT, CDR2 YYEEEE. This CDR3 is CASSLTGPSRANEQFF. The DNA of the CDR3 is TGTGCCAGCAGCCTAACGGGGCCGTCACGTGCCAATGAGCAGTTCTTC.

This sequence joins TRBV5-5 and TRBJ2-5; tentatively, D is TRBD1 (6 bases). Germline assignment: CDR1 SGHKS and CDR2 YYEKEE (reference sequence). The V and J ends lost 0 bases and 5 bases respectively, with 14 bases between them. CDR3 length equals 15 residues. CDR3 residues: CASSLAGNRGETQYF. The CDR3 DNA is TGTGCCAGCAGCTTGGCCGGAAATAGGGGGGAGACCCAGTACTTC.

The gene calls are TRBV14 and TRBJ1-1; no definite D call. V was cut by 1 base and J by 1 base, with 4 bases left in between. The germline CDR1 and CDR2 sequences are SGHDN and FVKESK. The CDR3 spans 13 residues. The CDR3, as DNA: TGTGCCAGCAGCCAAGGGGCGAACACTGAAGCTTTCTTT. Its protein product is CASSQGANTEAFF.

V and J are TRBV7-6 and TRBJ2-3, with D tentatively TRBD1 (5 bases). Germline V lookup: CDR1 SGHVS, CDR2 FNYEAQ. Trimming cost V 0 bases and J 5 bases, with 12 bases left between them. This CDR3 is built from 15 residues. The CDR3 region is CASSLAGRTQDTQYF. In nucleotides, the CDR3 is TGTGCCAGCAGCTTAGCCGGACGGACACAAGATACGCAGTATTTT.